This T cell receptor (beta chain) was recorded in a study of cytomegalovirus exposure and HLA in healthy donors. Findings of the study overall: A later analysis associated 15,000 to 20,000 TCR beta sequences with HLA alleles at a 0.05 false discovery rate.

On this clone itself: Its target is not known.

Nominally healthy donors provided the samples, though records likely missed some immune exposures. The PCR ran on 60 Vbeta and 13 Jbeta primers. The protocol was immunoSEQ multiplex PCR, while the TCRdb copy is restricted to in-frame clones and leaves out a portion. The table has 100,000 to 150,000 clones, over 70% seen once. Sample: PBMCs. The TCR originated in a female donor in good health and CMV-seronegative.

CDR3 DNA sequence: TGTGCCAGCCATAGGGGGGGTACATGGGGCAATCAGCCCCAGCATTTT. It yields the protein CASHRGGTWGNQPQHF. The V gene is TRBV2, the J gene TRBJ1-5, with a tentative D call TRBD1 (6 bases). Trimming left V 8 bases short and J 2 bases short, with 19 bases between. This CDR3 comprises 16 residues. Germline loops: CDR1 SNHLY, CDR2 FYNNEI.